One sample yielded the 2 T cell receptor beta chains listed below, sequenced in a study of vaccination and CD4 T cells after COVID-19 (dated 2022 in TCRdb). In the paper's terms, the treatment or condition label means: roughly 11-day PBMC culture with coronavirus spike peptide pools or control peptides (ViraFEST assay). Library preparation employed PCR. The instrument given in TCRdb is Illumina iSeq 100. DNA from cultured CD4+ T cells underwent TCR sequencing with the Oncomine TCR Beta short-read assay at the Johns Hopkins FTIC core. TCRdb ran its own pipeline on the public reads, namely fastp trimming at Q25 and MiXCR clone calling, and kept in-frame beta chains. Rows matching on CDR3 protein sequence are summarized as one entry with the most common DNA and genes. The sample has 9,000 to 13,000 distinct CDR3 sequences on record, less than 30% of them singletons. The ten largest clones represent roughly a quarter of the sample.

Their target antigens are unknown. The sequences come from CD4+ T cells from blood, cultured in vitro, collected after SARS-CoV-2 vaccination. The source of these receptors is a human donor who had recovered from COVID-19.

In its sample, this clonotype was seen a few times. V gene TRBV20-1 combines with J gene TRBJ2-3; 8 bases line up with TRBD1. J gave up 2 bases and V 4 bases, and 5 bases lay outside the gene matches. This CDR3 spans 14 amino acids. Germline values: CDR1 DFQATT, CDR2 SNEGSKA (reference sequence). As DNA, the CDR3 is TGCAGTGCTAAGGACAGGGTCGCCACAGATACGCAGTATTTT. This encodes CSAKDRVATDTQYF.

The rearrangement links TRBV19 to TRBJ1-5; 7 bases agree with TRBD1. Per germline, CDR1 LNHDA and CDR2 SQIVND (reference sequence). The CDR3 spans 15 residues. V lost 6 bases to trimming and J lost 3 bases; unmatched junction nucleotides: 8. The CDR3 spells CASRRGDSFNQPQHF. The DNA of the CDR3 is TGTGCCAGTAGGAGGGGGGACAGTTTCAATCAGCCCCAGCATTTT.